What follows describes a single T cell receptor (beta chain). Antigen unknown. The data stem from a study of T cell responses to AZD1222 COVID-19 vaccine. Findings and limits, study-wide: In the spike-specific TCR repertoire, nearly half reportedly target unmutated variant regions. Baseline seropositives among AZD1222 recipients totaled only 5 to 7. Among the donors, most were white British and more were female, and clonal diversity was possibly underestimated.

Germline V lookup: CDR1 SGHNT, CDR2 YYREEE (reference sequence). This CDR3 has 16 amino acids. V lost 0 bases, J lost 11 bases, and 14 bases stayed unmatched. Libraries were prepared by immunoSEQ multiplex PCR; TCRdb keeps only in-frame clonotypes and omits some of them. The sample records 90,000 to 150,000 clones, about 88% being singletons. Sequencing used peripheral blood, obtained 28 days after the second AZD1222 dose. This chain uses TRBV5-4 with TRBJ1-1; 9 bases line up with TRBD1. The source is an adult who received the AZD1222 COVID-19 vaccine. The CDR3 reads CASSLGITGGNSVAFF. The CDR3 bases are TGTGCCAGCAGCTTGGGGATAACAGGGGGCAATAGCGTGGCTTTCTTT.